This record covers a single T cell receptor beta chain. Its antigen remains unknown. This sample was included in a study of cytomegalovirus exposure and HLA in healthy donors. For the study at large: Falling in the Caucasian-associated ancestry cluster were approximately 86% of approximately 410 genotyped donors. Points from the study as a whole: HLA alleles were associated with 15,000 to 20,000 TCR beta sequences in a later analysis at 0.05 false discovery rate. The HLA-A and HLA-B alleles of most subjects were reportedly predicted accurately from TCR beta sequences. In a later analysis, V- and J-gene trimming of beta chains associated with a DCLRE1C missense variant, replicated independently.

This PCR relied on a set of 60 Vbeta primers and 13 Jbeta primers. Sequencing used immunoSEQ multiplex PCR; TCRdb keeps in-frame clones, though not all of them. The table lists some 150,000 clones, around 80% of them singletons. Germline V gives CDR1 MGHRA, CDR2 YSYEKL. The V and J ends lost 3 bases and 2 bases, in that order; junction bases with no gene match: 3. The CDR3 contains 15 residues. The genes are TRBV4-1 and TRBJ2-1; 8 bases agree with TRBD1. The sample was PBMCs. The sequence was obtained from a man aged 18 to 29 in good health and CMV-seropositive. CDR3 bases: TGCGCCAGCAGCCATGACAGGGGTCCCTACAATGAGCAGTTCTTC. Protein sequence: CASSHDRGPYNEQFF.